The source of this TCR beta chain is a study of cytomegalovirus exposure and HLA in healthy donors. Study-wide results and caveats: Rates of TCR association differed by HLA locus in a later analysis, with DRB1 highest and HLA-C lowest. In a later analysis, V- and J-gene trimming of beta chains associated with a DCLRE1C missense variant, replicated independently.

The study ran its PCR with 60 Vbeta and 13 Jbeta primers. Some clones are missing from TCRdb's copy, which holds only in-frame ones; the method was immunoSEQ multiplex PCR. The top ten hold 0.95% to 1.5% of the sample, which has approximately 170,000 clones, approximately 88% seen once. As regards this clone: Antigen specificity is unknown.

The sequence was obtained from a boy aged 2 to 10 in good health and CMV-seronegative. The sample taken for sequencing was PBMCs.

The CDR3 DNA reads TGTGCCAGCAGCTTGATCGGGATCTACGAGCAGTACTTC. Encoded protein: CASSLIGIYEQYF. The chain carries TRBV5-6 and TRBJ2-7; tentatively, D is TRBD2 (5 bases). V lost 1 base to trimming and J lost 3 bases, with 8 bases between them. CDR1 is SGHDT, CDR2 YYEEEE, per germline. This CDR3 region has 13 residues. The variable domain in full, completed from reference TRBV5-6 and TRBJ2-7, reads DAGVTQSPTHLIKTRGQQVTLRCSPKSGHDTVSWYQQALGQGPQFIFQYYEEEERQRGNFPDRFSGHQFPNYSSELNVNALLLGDSALYLCASSLIGIYEQYFGPGTRLTVT.